A selection of T cell receptor beta chains follows, all from one sample in a study of cytomegalovirus exposure and HLA in healthy donors. Sequencing was performed with immunoSEQ multiplex PCR; in TCRdb, only in-frame clones are kept and a portion is missing. The repertoire holds more than 150,000 clones, around four fifths seen once, with less than 1.5% in the top ten. The sequenced sample was PBMCs. The receptors were sampled from a man between 18 and 35 years old in good health and CMV-seronegative. Both conserved end residues are part of each CDR3. D genes are given only for firm matches. Some rows have no size entry. The others give once, few or many, or a class for an expanded clone.

d_call clone_size j_call v_call cdr3_aa cdr3_nt
. . TRBJ2-1 TRBV30 CAWSPGVGSYNEQFF TGTGCCTGGAGTCCGGGGGTTGGTTCCTACAATGAGCAGTTCTTC
TRBD2 . TRBJ2-7 TRBV6-1 CASSVGRTSGSYEQYF TGTGCCAGCAGTGTGGGGAGGACTAGCGGATCCTACGAGCAGTACTTC
. . TRBJ1-2 TRBV5-4 CASRQGIRGYTF TGTGCCAGCAGACAGGGTATCCGTGGCTACACCTTC
TRBD1 . TRBJ2-7 TRBV18 CASSPRGTETSYEQYF TGTGCCAGCTCACCACGAGGGACAGAAACATCCTACGAGCAGTACTTC
. few TRBJ1-2 TRBV6-5 CASSYEGVYGYTF TGTGCCAGCAGTTACGAGGGGGTTTATGGCTACACCTTC
. . TRBJ2-5 TRBV13 CASSQEGETQYF TGTGCCAGTTCCCAAGAGGGAGAGACCCAGTACTTC
. . TRBJ1-4 TRBV6-1 CASSAGRRGEKLFF TGTGCCAGCAGTGCGGGACGGCGGGGTGAAAAACTGTTTTTT
. . TRBJ2-7 TRBV7-9 CASSLNGGPSYEQYF TGTGCCAGCAGCTTAAACGGGGGACCCTCCTACGAGCAGTACTTC
. . TRBJ2-7 TRBV6-6 CASSYGPYEQYF TGTGCCAGCAGTTACGGGCCCTACGAGCAGTACTTC
TRBD2 . TRBJ2-3 TRBV5-1 CASSSSGGSGTDTQYF TGCGCCAGCAGCTCAAGCGGCGGGAGCGGAACAGATACGCAGTATTTT
TRBD2 . TRBJ2-5 TRBV7-9 CASSLVLAGVETQYF TGTGCCAGCAGCTTAGTACTAGCGGGAGTTGAGACCCAGTACTTC
TRBD1 . TRBJ2-3 TRBV5-1 CASETGGGTDTQYF TGCGCCAGCGAGACAGGGGGGGGTACAGATACGCAGTATTTT
. . TRBJ1-2 TRBV6-6 CASSYQGSSYGYTF TGTGCCAGCAGTTATCAGGGGTCCTCGTATGGCTACACCTTC
TRBD1 . TRBJ1-1 TRBV6-6 CASSFPTGKSTEAFF TGTGCCAGCAGTTTCCCGACAGGGAAGAGCACTGAAGCTTTCTTT
TRBD1 . TRBJ1-2 TRBV13 CASSLWEGTDPHF TGTGCCAGCAGCTTATGGGAAGGGACAGACCCCCACTTC
. . TRBJ2-1 TRBV7-9 CSSSSPPSISYNEQFF TGTTCCAGCAGCTCACCCCCCAGTATCTCCTACAATGAGCAGTTCTTC
TRBD1 . TRBJ1-3 TRBV5-1 CASSLSAPDRGGNTIYF TGCGCCAGCAGCTTGTCGGCCCCGGACAGGGGTGGAAACACCATATATTTT
. . TRBJ2-3 TRBV4-3 CASSQDGGYQGADTQYF TGCGCCAGCAGCCAAGATGGAGGCTATCAAGGCGCAGATACGCAGTATTTT
. . TRBJ2-7 TRBV19 CASSWSSGPSYEQYF TGTGCCAGTAGCTGGAGTTCCGGTCCTTCCTACGAGCAGTACTTC
TRBD2 . TRBJ2-3 TRBV18 CASSPQKAGAADTQYF TGTGCCAGCTCACCACAGAAAGCGGGAGCTGCAGATACGCAGTATTTT
. . TRBJ1-5 TRBV27 CASSLGLPGQPQHF TGTGCCAGCAGTCTTGGACTTCCGGGGCAGCCCCAGCATTTT
. . TRBJ2-5 TRBV7-7 CASSFNAGETQYF TGTGCTAGCAGCTTCAACGCTGGCGAGACCCAGTACTTC
. . TRBJ1-1 TRBV5-6 CASSLGRGKRAFF TGTGCCAGCAGCTTAGGCCGGGGGAAACGGGCTTTCTTT
. few TRBJ2-3 TRBV5-1 CASMRMSSTDTQYF TGCGCCAGCATGCGCATGTCCAGCACAGATACGCAGTATTTT